This T cell receptor beta chain was captured by sequencing in a study of T cell repertoires in ileal Crohn's disease. Study-wide background: Postoperative therapy was given to about half: eleven to twelve thiopurines, fewer than 20 anti-TNF agents. Study outcomes and limitations: Endoscopic recurrence occurred in every patient whose clonality exceeded 26.8%.

On this clone: Its antigen remains unidentified.

Produced via immunoSEQ multiplex PCR; TCRdb's table is partial and in-frame only. The repertoire holds several thousand clones, with about 96% as singletons. With 7 bases clipped from V and 7 bases from J, the junction kept 8 bases outside the gene matches. The CDR3 loop spans 14 amino acids. Looked up from germline, CDR1 is ENHRY and CDR2 is SYGVKD. What was sequenced was ileal tissue. The chain uses TRBV10-3 and TRBJ2-3; the match to TRBD2 covers 10 bases. This sequence originates from an adult with Crohn's disease. The CDR3 DNA is TGTGCCATCAACGGCCCTAGCGGGGGAAATACGCAGTATTTT. This gives the protein CAINGPSGGNTQYF.